These 12 T cell receptor beta chains originate from one sample sequenced in a study of cytomegalovirus exposure and HLA in healthy donors. 13 Jbeta primers and 60 Vbeta primers were used for the PCR. Repertoires were generated with immunoSEQ multiplex PCR, while TCRdb's copy carries only in-frame clones and drops some. Here the sample spans 100,000 to 150,000 clones, approximately 74% being singletons. Material: PBMCs. Receptors were obtained from a male donor in good health and CMV-seronegative.

The genes are TRBV7-9 and TRBJ2-2, with 9 bases fitting TRBD1. The CDR3 spans 16 residues. V shed 10 bases, J shed 5 bases, and the junction held 14 bases outside the gene matches. Germline V CDR1 and CDR2: SEHNR, FQNEAQ (reference sequence). The CDR3 DNA sequence: TGTGCCAATCGTCGGCTGGGGACAGGGTTAACCGGGGAGCTGTTTTTT. Translated: CANRRLGTGLTGELFF. The full variable domain, its missing parts supplied by reference TRBV7-9 and TRBJ2-2, is DTGVSQNPRHKITKRGQNVTFRCDPISEHNRLYWYRQTLGQGPEFLTYFQNEAQLEKSRLLSDRFSAERPKGSFSTLEIQRTEQGDSAMYLCANRRLGTGLTGELFFGEGSRLTVL.

This clone showed up just a few times. The chain joins TRBV7-3 to TRBJ2-1; D might be TRBD2 (9 bases). V was clipped by 5 bases and J by 8 bases, with 16 bases between them. This CDR3 contains 14 residues. CDR1 and CDR2 (germline): SGHTA, FQGTGA. In DNA form, the CDR3 reads TGTGCCAGCAGCCGGGACAGGACTAGCGATGAGCAGTTCTTC. Protein product: CASSRDRTSDEQFF.

J is TRBJ1-2 and V is TRBV27; D is possibly TRBD1 (6 bases). CDR3 length: 17 residues. CDR1 is MNHEY, CDR2 SMNVEV, per germline (reference sequence). V lost 4 bases and J 2 bases, leaving 20 bases between the germline ends. The CDR3, as DNA: TGTGCCAGCAGTTCCCTCAACCCGGGACAACAAAACTATGGCTACACCTTC. This translates into CASSSLNPGQQNYGYTF.

The chain joins TRBV4-2 to TRBJ1-3, with D uncertain. V dropped 0 bases and J dropped 2 bases, with 11 bases sitting between them. Germline CDR1 is LGHNA and CDR2 is YNFKEQ. The CDR3 sequence is 16 residues long. The CDR3 spells CASSQDKTGTGNTIYF. The CDR3 DNA reads TGTGCCAGCAGCCAAGATAAGACGGGTACTGGAAACACCATATATTTT.

This chain connects TRBV10-1 to TRBJ2-2; 14 bases are shared with TRBD2. Unmatched junction bases numbered 10, after V lost 6 bases and J lost 4 bases. The CDR3 length is 18 residues. The V gene's germline CDR1 is WNHNN and CDR2 SYGVQD (reference sequence). The CDR3 here is CASSRTSGRLLSTGELFF. CDR3 nucleotides: TGCGCCAGCAGCCGGACTAGCGGGAGGCTTCTAAGCACCGGGGAGCTGTTTTTT.

This clone was detected only a few times. The chain couples TRBV23-1 to TRBJ2-2; no clear D gene. TRBV23-1 is sorted into the ORF group, with uncertain function. The CDR3 extends over 16 amino acids. Trimming took off 2 bases at V and 1 base at J, with 11 bases between the two ends. CDR3 sequence: CASSQESAGNTGELFF. CDR3 sequence (DNA): TGCGCCAGCAGTCAAGAGTCTGCTGGGAACACCGGGGAGCTGTTTTTT.

This rearrangement joins TRBV20-1 to TRBJ1-2; a weak D match, TRBD1 (6 bases). The V end lost 7 bases, the J end lost 6 bases, and 12 bases lay between the germline ends. The CDR3 has 11 residues. The germline V gene encodes CDR1 DFQATT and CDR2 SNEGSKA (reference sequence). The CDR3 region is CSDVQGNGYTF. CDR3 DNA: TGCAGTGACGTGCAGGGGAATGGCTACACCTTC.

The rearrangement uses TRBV2 and TRBJ2-7; 9 bases match TRBD1. The CDR3 loop spans 13 amino acids. Trimming cost V 7 bases and J 0 bases; bases outside gene matches: 1. Germline-derived CDR1 and CDR2 are SNHLY and FYNNEI. DNA for the CDR3: TGTGCCAGCAAGACAGGGGGCTCCTACGAGCAGTACTTC. It is translated as CASKTGGSYEQYF.

The chain carries TRBV5-4 and TRBJ2-4, with TRBD1 matching over 8 bases. Germline lookup yields CDR1 SGHNT and CDR2 YYREEE (reference sequence). Trimming removed 5 bases from V and 3 bases from J; junction bases left unmatched: 10. The CDR3 is 16 residues long. Here the CDR3 DNA reads TGTGCCAGCAGAACGGACAGGGAAAATGACAAAAACATTCAGTACTTC. This translates into CASRTDRENDKNIQYF.

The chain couples TRBV5-6 to TRBJ1-3; D is undetermined. Trimming shortened V by 0 bases and J by 3 bases, and 10 bases separated the two germline ends. The CDR3 is 15 residues long. CDR1 is SGHDT, CDR2 YYEEEE, per germline. CDR3 loop: CASSLEAGLGNTIYF. The CDR3, as DNA: TGTGCCAGCAGCTTGGAAGCAGGCCTTGGAAACACCATATATTTT.

The gene calls are TRBV30 and TRBJ2-1; D perhaps matches TRBD2 (7 bases). The germline gives CDR1 GTSNPN, CDR2 SVGIG (reference sequence). The CDR3 length is 13 residues. V lost 7 bases, J lost 6 bases, and 16 bases lay in between. The CDR3 bases are TGTGCCTTAAACGGGGGGCCAGGCAATGAGCAGTTCTTC. Translation gives CALNGGPGNEQFF.

J is TRBJ2-5 and V is TRBV28; 9 bases line up with TRBD1. V lost 7 bases and J lost 2; bases outside the gene matches: 14. This CDR3 spans 17 amino acids. Germline V gene sequence: CDR1 MDHEN, CDR2 SYDVKM. The CDR3 nucleotides are TGTGCCAGCAACACGGGACAGGGTAGCGTACTGCAAGAGACCCAGTACTTC. Residues: CASNTGQGSVLQETQYF.